One and the same sample provided the 17 T cell receptor beta chains below, sequenced in a study of blood T cell repertoires in COVID-19. Clones were read by immunoSEQ multiplex PCR, and TCRdb kept only the in-frame ones, dropping some. The sample records 250,000 or so clones, 88% being singletons. The sequenced material came from peripheral blood. The receptors here all came from a woman in her twenties or thirties with COVID-19, enrolled during active disease.

The V gene is TRBV29-1, the J gene TRBJ1-1; 10 bases agree with TRBD1. Looked up from germline, CDR1 is SQVTM and CDR2 is ANQGSEA. V was clipped by 6 bases and J by 3 bases; unmatched bases: 4. The length of the CDR3 is 13 residues. The CDR3: CSVRTGGDTEAFF. CDR3 DNA sequence: TGCAGCGTCCGGACAGGGGGGGACACTGAAGCTTTCTTT.

This chain joins TRBV2 and TRBJ2-3, with 9 nucleotides matching TRBD1. V lost 5 bases to trimming and J lost 0 bases; unmatched junction nucleotides: 3. The CDR3 covers 15 residues. Germline-derived CDR1 and CDR2 are SNHLY and FYNNEI. CDR3 in DNA: TGTGCCAGCAGTCCGGACAGGGGAAGCACAGATACGCAGTATTTT. Translating gives CASSPDRGSTDTQYF.

The chain carries TRBV19 and TRBJ2-5, with D possibly being TRBD2 (6 bases). Between the trimmed V and J ends, which lost 8 bases and 0 bases, there was a span of 19 bases. Germline CDR1 reads LNHDA; CDR2 reads SQIVND (reference sequence). The CDR3 length is 16 residues. The CDR3 region is CASAPGSGVYQETQYF. For the CDR3, the DNA is TGTGCCAGTGCTCCGGGTTCGGGGGTGTACCAAGAGACCCAGTACTTC.

The rearrangement uses TRBV6-2 or TRBV6-3 and TRBJ2-4; the match to TRBD2 covers 11 bases. Germline CDR1 is MNHEY and CDR2 is SVGEGT. This CDR3 region has 19 residues. Trimming at V came to 4 bases and at J to 1 base, leaving 12 bases not matched to a gene. The CDR3 spells CASSFSSGGKPSAKNIQYF. The DNA for the CDR3 is TGTGCCAGCAGTTTCTCTAGCGGGGGGAAGCCTTCCGCCAAAAACATTCAGTACTTC.

This chain uses TRBV7-2 with TRBJ2-5; unclear D gene. The germline V gene encodes CDR1 SGHTA and CDR2 FQGNSA. This CDR3 has 14 residues. V dropped 2 bases and J dropped 3 bases, with 10 bases sitting between them. The CDR3 loop reads CASSLRRLEETQYF. CDR3 bases: TGTGCCAGCAGCTTACGTCGACTGGAAGAGACCCAGTACTTC. Combining the CDR3 with reference TRBV7-2 and TRBJ2-5 gives the whole variable domain GAGVSQSPSNKVTEKGKDVELRCDPISGHTALYWYRQSLGQGLEFLIYFQGNSAPDKSGLPSDRFSAERTGGSVSTLTIQRTQQEDSAVYLCASSLRRLEETQYFGPGTRLLVL.

The chain joins TRBV11-2 to TRBJ1-2, with 8 bases identical to TRBD1. CDR1 SGHAT and CDR2 FQNNGV come from the germline V gene. There are 19 residues in the CDR3. Germline trimming cut 5 bases from V and 7 bases from J; bases unmatched to any gene: 24. DNA of the CDR3: TGTGCCAGCAGCGCAGACTTAGGACAGGGCCCGGAGGGGTGGGCTGGCTACACCTTC. Amino acid sequence: CASSADLGQGPEGWAGYTF.

The chain links TRBV12-5 to TRBJ2-1, with D unresolved. Germline CDR1 is LGHNT and CDR2 is FRNRAP. The CDR3 is 12 amino acids. Trimming removed 2 bases from V and 7 bases from J, with 6 bases in between. The CDR3 bases are TGTGCTAGTGGTTTGATAGTAAATGAGCAGTTCTTC. This gives the protein CASGLIVNEQFF.

A remark on this clone: The same CDR3 is also encoded by other DNA sequences in this sample. V and J are TRBV7-2 and TRBJ2-5; no firm D call. Germline V CDR1 and CDR2: SGHTA, FQGNSA. V lost 0 bases and J lost 1, with 6 bases in between. This CDR3 comprises 14 residues. CDR3 DNA: TGTGCCAGCAGCTTAGCAGCCGGCCAAGAGACCCAGTACTTC. Translated, it gives CASSLAAGQETQYF.

J is TRBJ2-3 and V is TRBV5-8; D is unresolved. The CDR3 consists of 13 residues. V gave up 0 bases and J gave up 1 base, with 3 bases separating them. Germline CDR1 SGHTS, CDR2 YDEGEE. As DNA, the CDR3 is TGTGCCAGCAGCTTGGGAGGCACAGATACGCAGTATTTT. Its translation is CASSLGGTDTQYF.

V is TRBV4-3 and J is TRBJ2-3; D is undetermined. The length of the CDR3 is 14 residues. Germline CDR1 is LGHNA and CDR2 is YSLEER. V lost 1 base to trimming and J lost 6 bases, with 11 bases between them. The CDR3: CASSQGLPPDTQYF. The CDR3 DNA reads as TGCGCCAGCAGCCAAGGTCTCCCCCCGGATACGCAGTATTTT.

The CDR3 protein is CASSPPERYAEAFF. DNA for the CDR3: TGTGCCAGCAGCCCCCCGGAGCGTTATGCTGAAGCTTTCTTT. The J gene is TRBJ1-1, the V gene TRBV3-1 (or the pseudogene TRBV3-2); D not resolved. With 4 bases removed from V and 6 bases from J, the gap between germline ends came to 15 bases. This CDR3 region has 14 residues. Per germline, CDR1 LGHDT and CDR2 YNNKEL (reference sequence).

The chain combines TRBV19 with TRBJ1-4; no clear D gene. The ends were cut back, 2 bases at V and 7 bases at J, with 5 bases in the middle. CDR3 size: 12 residues. Germline V gene sequence: CDR1 LNHDA, CDR2 SQIVND (reference sequence). CDR3 in DNA: TGTGCCAGTAGTATAAGAGGTGAAAAACTGTTTTTT. Translating it yields CASSIRGEKLFF. Looking up the rest from reference TRBV19 and TRBJ1-4 gives the full variable domain: DGGITQSPKYLFRKEGQNVTLSCEQNLNHDAMYWYRQDPGQGLRLIYYSQIVNDFQKGDIAEGYSVSREKKESFPLTVTSAQKNPTAFYLCASSIRGEKLFFGSGTQLSVL.

The CDR3 DNA reads TGCGCCAGCAGCCAAGATTGGAGGGGCAACAATGAGCAGTTCTTC. This gives the protein CASSQDWRGNNEQFF. This chain uses TRBV4-3 with TRBJ2-1, with D possibly TRBD2 on 6 matching bases. The germline CDR1 and CDR2 sequences are LGHNA and YSLEER. CDR3 length: 15 residues. Trimming took 0 bases from V and 5 from J, leaving 11 bases between them.

This clone has a handful of counts. The chain combines TRBV27 with TRBJ1-1; 11 bases map to TRBD1. CDR1 is MNHEY and CDR2 is SMNVEV in the germline V gene (reference sequence). The CDR3 is 17 residues long. J was trimmed by 0 bases and V by 3 bases; bases with no gene match: 6. In DNA form, the CDR3 reads TGTGCCAGCAGTTTTGAATGGACAGGGGGCCTGAACACTGAAGCTTTCTTT. Protein: CASSFEWTGGLNTEAFF.

This clone has just one count. The chain is built from TRBV27 and TRBJ2-1, with TRBD2 identical over 13 bases. The CDR3 has 14 residues. After removal of 10 bases from V and 7 bases from J, the junction contained 7 bases not matched to a gene. Looked up from germline, CDR1 is MNHEY and CDR2 is SMNVEV (reference sequence). The CDR3 DNA reads as TGTGCCACCCGACTAGCGGGGGGAGTAAATGAGCAGTTCTTC. Translated, it gives CATRLAGGVNEQFF.

The chain joins TRBV10-3 to TRBJ1-6; 8 positions match TRBD1. The germline CDR1 and CDR2 sequences are ENHRY and SYGVKD. V shed 8 bases and J 13 bases; nucleotides not matched to a gene: 13. The CDR3 is 14 residues long. The DNA of the CDR3 is TGTGCCATCTCCAACGGACAGGGCACCTCTCCCCTCCACTTT. It encodes CAISNGQGTSPLHF.

This chain connects TRBV9 to TRBJ2-1, with D possibly TRBD2 on 6 matching bases. The CDR3 runs to 16 residues. The V end was cut by 6 bases, the J end by 8 bases, with 24 bases between. The V gene's germline CDR1 is SGDLS and CDR2 YYNGEE. The CDR3 region has the DNA TGTGCCAGCACCTTTCAAAGCGGGCTCCCGGGTGATGAGCAGTTCTTC. Translation: CASTFQSGLPGDEQFF.